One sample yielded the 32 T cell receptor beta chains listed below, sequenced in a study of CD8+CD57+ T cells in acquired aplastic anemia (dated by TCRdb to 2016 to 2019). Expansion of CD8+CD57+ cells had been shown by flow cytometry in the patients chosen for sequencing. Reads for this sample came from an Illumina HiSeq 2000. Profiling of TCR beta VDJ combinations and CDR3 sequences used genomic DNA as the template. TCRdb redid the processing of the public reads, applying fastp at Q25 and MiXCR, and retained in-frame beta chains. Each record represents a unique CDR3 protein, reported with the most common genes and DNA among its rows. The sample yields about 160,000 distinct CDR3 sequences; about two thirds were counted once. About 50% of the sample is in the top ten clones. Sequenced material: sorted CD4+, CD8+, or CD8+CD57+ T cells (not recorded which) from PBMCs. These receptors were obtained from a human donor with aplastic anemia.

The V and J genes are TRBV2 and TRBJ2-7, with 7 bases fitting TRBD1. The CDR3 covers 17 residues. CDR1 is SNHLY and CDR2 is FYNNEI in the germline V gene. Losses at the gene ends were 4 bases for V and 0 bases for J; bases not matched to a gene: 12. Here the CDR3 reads CASSGRGDSHFSYEQYF. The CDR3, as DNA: TGTGCCAGCAGTGGCCGAGGGGACAGCCACTTCTCCTACGAGCAGTACTTC. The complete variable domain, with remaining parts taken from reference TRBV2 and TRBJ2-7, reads EPEVTQTPSHQVTQMGQEVILRCVPISNHLYFYWYRQILGQKVEFLVSFYNNEISEKSEIFDDQFSVERPDGSNFTLKIRSTKLEDSAMYFCASSGRGDSHFSYEQYFGPGTRLTVT.

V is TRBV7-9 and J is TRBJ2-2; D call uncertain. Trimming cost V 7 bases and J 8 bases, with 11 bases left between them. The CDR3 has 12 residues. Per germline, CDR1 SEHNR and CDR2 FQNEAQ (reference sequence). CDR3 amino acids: CASTPLPGELFF. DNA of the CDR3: TGTGCCAGCACACCCCTCCCGGGGGAGCTGTTTTTT.

The DNA for the CDR3 is TGCAGCGTTGAAGGACTAGTTACAGATACGCAGTATTTT. Amino acid sequence: CSVEGLVTDTQYF. V gene TRBV29-1 combines with J gene TRBJ2-3; TRBD2 is a possible D gene (6 bases). The CDR3 runs to 13 residues. V lost 1 base, J lost 3 bases, and 8 bases lay in between. The germline gives CDR1 SQVTM, CDR2 ANQGSEA.

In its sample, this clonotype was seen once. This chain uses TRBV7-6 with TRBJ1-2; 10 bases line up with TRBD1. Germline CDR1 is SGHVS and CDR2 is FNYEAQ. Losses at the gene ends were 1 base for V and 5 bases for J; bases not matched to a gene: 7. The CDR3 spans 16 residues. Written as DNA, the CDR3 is TGTGCCAGCAGCTTAGACCCCGGGACAGGGGTTTATGGCTACACCTTC. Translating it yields CASSLDPGTGVYGYTF.

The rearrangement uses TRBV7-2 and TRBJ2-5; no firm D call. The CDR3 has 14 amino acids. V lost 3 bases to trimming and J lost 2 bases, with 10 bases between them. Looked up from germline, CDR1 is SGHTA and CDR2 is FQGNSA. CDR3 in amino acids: CASSFEMQQETQYF. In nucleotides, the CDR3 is TGTGCCAGCAGCTTCGAGATGCAGCAAGAGACCCAGTACTTC.

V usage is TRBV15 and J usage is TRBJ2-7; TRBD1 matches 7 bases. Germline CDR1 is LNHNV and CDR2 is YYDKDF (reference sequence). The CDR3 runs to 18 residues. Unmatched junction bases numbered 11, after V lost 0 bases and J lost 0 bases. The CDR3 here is CATSREGTAGGSSYEQYF. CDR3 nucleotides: TGTGCCACCAGCAGAGAGGGCACGGCAGGGGGTTCCTCCTACGAGCAGTACTTC.

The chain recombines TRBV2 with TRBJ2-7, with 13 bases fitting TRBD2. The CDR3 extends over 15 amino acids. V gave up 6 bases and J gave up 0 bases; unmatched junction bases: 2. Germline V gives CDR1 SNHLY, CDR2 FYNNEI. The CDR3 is CASRGTSGASYEQYF. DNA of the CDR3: TGTGCCAGCAGAGGGACTAGCGGGGCCTCCTACGAGCAGTACTTC.

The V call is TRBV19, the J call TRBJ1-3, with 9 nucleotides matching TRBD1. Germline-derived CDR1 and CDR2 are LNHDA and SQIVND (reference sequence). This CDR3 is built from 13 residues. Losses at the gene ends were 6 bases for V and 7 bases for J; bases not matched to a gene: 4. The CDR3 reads CASRGQGYNTIYF. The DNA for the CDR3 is TGTGCCAGTAGGGGACAGGGTTATAACACCATATATTTT.

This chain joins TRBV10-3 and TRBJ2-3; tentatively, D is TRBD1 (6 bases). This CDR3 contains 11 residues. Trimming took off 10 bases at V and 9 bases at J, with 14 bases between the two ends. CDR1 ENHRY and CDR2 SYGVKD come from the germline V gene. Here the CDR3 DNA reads TGTGCCACCACCTCGGGGACAACGCAGTATTTT. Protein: CATTSGTTQYF.

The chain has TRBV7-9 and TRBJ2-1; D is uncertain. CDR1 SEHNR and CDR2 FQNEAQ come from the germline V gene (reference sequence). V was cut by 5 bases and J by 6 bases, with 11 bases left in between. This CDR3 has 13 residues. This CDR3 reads CASSRLTANEQFF. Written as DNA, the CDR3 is TGTGCCAGCAGCCGACTCACCGCCAATGAGCAGTTCTTC.

The chain's CDR3 is CATSRDLDEAFF. The CDR3 DNA reads TGTGCCACCAGCAGAGATCTGGATGAAGCTTTCTTT. The chain couples TRBV15 to TRBJ1-1, with unresolved D. The V gene's germline CDR1 is LNHNV and CDR2 YYDKDF (reference sequence). The ends were cut back, 0 bases at V and 7 bases at J, with 6 bases in the middle. The CDR3 is 12 amino acids.

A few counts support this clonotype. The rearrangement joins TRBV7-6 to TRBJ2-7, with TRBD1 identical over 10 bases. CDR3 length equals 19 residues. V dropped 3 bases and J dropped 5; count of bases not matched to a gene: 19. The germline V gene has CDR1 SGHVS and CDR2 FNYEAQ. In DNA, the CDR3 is TGTGCCAGCAGCTTCGGAACCCGGACAGGGGGTAGTGCGGCCCACGAGCAGTACTTC. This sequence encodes CASSFGTRTGGSAAHEQYF.

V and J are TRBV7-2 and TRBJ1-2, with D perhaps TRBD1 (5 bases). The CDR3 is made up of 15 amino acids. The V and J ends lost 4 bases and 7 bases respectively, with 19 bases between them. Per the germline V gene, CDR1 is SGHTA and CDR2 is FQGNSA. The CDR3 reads CASSWSEGVPGGYTF. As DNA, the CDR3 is TGTGCCAGCAGCTGGTCTGAAGGGGTCCCGGGTGGCTACACCTTC.

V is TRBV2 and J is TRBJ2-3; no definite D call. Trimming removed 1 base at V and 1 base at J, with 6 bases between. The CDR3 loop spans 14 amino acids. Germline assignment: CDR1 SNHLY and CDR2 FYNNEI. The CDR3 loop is CASSEEFGTDTQYF. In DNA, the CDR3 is TGTGCCAGCAGTGAAGAATTCGGCACAGATACGCAGTATTTT.

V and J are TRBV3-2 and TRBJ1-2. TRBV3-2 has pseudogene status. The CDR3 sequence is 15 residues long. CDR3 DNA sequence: TGTGCCAGCAGCCAAGATCTCGCGGGGAACTATGGCTACACCTTC. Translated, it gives CASSQDLAGNYGYTF.

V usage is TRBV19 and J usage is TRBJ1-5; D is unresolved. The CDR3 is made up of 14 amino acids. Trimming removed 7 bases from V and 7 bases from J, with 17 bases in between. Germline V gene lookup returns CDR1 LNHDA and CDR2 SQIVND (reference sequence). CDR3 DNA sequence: TGTGCCAGTACCCCTCGCAGGTCGGGGCAGCCCCAGCATTTT. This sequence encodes CASTPRRSGQPQHF.

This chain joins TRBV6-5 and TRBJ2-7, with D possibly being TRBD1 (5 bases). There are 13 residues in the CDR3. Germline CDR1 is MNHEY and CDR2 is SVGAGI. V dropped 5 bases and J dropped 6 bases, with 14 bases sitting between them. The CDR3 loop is CASSEAPGIEQYF. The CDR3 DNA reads TGTGCCAGCAGTGAAGCACCAGGGATCGAGCAGTACTTC.

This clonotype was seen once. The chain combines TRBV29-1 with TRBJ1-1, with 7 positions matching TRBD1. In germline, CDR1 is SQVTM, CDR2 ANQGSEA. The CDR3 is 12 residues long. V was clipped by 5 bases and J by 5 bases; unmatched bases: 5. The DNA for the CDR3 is TGCAGCGTTAGGACAGGCTCAACTGAAGCTTTCTTT. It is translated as CSVRTGSTEAFF.

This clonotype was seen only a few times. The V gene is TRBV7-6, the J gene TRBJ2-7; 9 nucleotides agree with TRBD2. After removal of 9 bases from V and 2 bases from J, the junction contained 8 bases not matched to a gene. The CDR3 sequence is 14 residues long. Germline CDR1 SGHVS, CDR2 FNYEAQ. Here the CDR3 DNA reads TGTGCCAGTCAACCTTCTAGCGGGACCTACGAGCAGTACTTC. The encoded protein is CASQPSSGTYEQYF.

CDR3 sequence: CSAAGGADAQYF. CDR3 nucleotides: TGCAGTGCCGCAGGGGGCGCCGATGCCCAGTACTTC. The chain combines TRBV20-1 with TRBJ2-5, with TRBD1 matching over 8 bases. This CDR3 contains 12 residues. CDR1 DFQATT and CDR2 SNEGSKA come from the germline V gene (reference sequence). Unmatched junction bases numbered 9, after V lost 6 bases and J lost 9 bases.

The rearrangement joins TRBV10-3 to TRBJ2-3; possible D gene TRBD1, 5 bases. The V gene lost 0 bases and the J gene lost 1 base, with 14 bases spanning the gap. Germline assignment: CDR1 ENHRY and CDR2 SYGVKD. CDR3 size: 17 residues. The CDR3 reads CAISESRRGGGTDTQYF. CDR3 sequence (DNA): TGTGCCATCAGTGAGTCGAGAAGGGGTGGAGGCACAGATACGCAGTATTTT.

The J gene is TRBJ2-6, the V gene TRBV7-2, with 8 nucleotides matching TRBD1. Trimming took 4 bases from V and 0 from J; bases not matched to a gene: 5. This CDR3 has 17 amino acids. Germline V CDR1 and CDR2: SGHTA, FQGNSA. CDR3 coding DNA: TGTGCCAGCAGCTCCGGACAGGGAATCTCTGGGGCCAACGTCCTGACTTTC. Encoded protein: CASSSGQGISGANVLTF. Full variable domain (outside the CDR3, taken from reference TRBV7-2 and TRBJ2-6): GAGVSQSPSNKVTEKGKDVELRCDPISGHTALYWYRQSLGQGLEFLIYFQGNSAPDKSGLPSDRFSAERTGGSVSTLTIQRTQQEDSAVYLCASSSGQGISGANVLTFGAGSRLTVL.

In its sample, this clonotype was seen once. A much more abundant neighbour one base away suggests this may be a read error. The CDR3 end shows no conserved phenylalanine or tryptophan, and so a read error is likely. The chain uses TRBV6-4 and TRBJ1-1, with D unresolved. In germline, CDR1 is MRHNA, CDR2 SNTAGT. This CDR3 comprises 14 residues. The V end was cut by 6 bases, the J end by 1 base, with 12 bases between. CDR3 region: CASSPGPENTEAFL. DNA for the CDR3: TGTGCCAGCAGCCCCGGACCGGAGAACACTGAAGCTTTCCTT.

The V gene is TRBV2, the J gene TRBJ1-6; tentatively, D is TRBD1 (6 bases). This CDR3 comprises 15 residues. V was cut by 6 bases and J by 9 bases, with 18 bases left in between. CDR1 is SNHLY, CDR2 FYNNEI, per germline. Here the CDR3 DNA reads TGTGCCAGCAGGGAGTCAGGGGAATTGGGTTCACCCCTCCACTTT. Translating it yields CASRESGELGSPLHF.

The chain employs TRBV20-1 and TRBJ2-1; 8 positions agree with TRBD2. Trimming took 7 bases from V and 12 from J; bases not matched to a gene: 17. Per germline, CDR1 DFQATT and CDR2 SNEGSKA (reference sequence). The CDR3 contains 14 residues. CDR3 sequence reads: CSVHLKSSGRGQFF. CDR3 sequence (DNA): TGCAGTGTCCATCTGAAGTCTAGCGGGCGGGGGCAGTTCTTC.

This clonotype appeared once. The CDR3 spells CASSLVETGGAGYTF. CDR3 coding DNA: TGTGCCAGCAGCTTAGTAGAGACAGGGGGCGCAGGCTACACCTTC. The chain combines TRBV7-3 with TRBJ1-2; 10 nucleotides align to TRBD1. Germline CDR1 is SGHTA and CDR2 is FQGTGA. This CDR3 is built from 15 residues. The V gene end was trimmed by 2 bases and the J gene end by 8 bases; junction bases not matched to a gene: 8.

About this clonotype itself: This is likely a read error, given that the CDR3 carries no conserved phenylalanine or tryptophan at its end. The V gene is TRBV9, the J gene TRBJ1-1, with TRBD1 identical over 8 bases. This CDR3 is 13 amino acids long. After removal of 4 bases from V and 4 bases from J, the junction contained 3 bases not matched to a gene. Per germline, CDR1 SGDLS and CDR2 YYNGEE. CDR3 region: CASSLGQGTEAFL. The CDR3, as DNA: TGTGCCAGCAGCTTAGGACAGGGCACTGAAGCTTTCCTT.

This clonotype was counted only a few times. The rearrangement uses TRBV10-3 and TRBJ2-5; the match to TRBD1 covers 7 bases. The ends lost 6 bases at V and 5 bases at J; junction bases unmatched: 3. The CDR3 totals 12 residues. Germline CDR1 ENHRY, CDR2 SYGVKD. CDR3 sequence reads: CAISDRVETQYF. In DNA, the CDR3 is TGTGCCATCAGCGACAGGGTGGAGACCCAGTACTTC.

In nucleotides, the CDR3 is TGCAGTGCTAGGGGCCCTAGAACCTACGAGCAGTACTTC. Encoded protein: CSARGPRTYEQYF. The chain carries TRBV20-1 and TRBJ2-7; D is undetermined. V dropped 3 bases and J dropped 2 bases, with 11 bases sitting between them. Germline V CDR1 and CDR2: DFQATT, SNEGSKA (reference sequence). The CDR3 consists of 13 residues.

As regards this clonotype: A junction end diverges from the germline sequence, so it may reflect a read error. The DNA of the CDR3 is TGTGCCAGCAGCACTTCTCTGGGGGGGATTCAGTGCTTC. This translates into CASSTSLGGIQCF. This chain links TRBV11-2 with TRBJ2-4; 7 nucleotides match TRBD2. Germline V CDR1 and CDR2: SGHAT, FQNNGV. This CDR3 region has 13 residues.

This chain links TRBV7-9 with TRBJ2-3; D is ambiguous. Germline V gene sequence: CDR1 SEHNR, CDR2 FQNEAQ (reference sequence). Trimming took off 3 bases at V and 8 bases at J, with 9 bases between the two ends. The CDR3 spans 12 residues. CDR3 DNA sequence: TGTGCCAGCAGCTTGGACCTTCGTACGCAGTATTTT. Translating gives CASSLDLRTQYF.

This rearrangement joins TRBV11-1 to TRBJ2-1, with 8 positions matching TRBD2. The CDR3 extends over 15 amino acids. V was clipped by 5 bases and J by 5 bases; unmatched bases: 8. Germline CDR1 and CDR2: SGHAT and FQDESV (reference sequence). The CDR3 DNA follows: TGTGCCAGCAGCCCGACTAGCGACGAGCACAATGAGCAGTTCTTC. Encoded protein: CASSPTSDEHNEQFF.